This T cell receptor (beta chain) was recorded in a study of blood T cell repertoires in COVID-19. Turning to the study itself: The cDNA or gDNA used as material had been derived from T cells, B-cell-depleted T cells, or PBMCs.

Data came from immunoSEQ multiplex PCR; TCRdb stores just in-frame clones and leaves some out. The profile shows roughly 26,000 clones, approximately 64% of them singletons. Sequencing input: peripheral blood. This clonotype was sampled from a man in his sixties with active or convalescent COVID-19.

Here the CDR3 reads CSVEGQGPSGNTIYF. DNA of the CDR3: TGCAGCGTTGAAGGGCAGGGTCCCTCTGGAAACACCATATATTTT. The chain employs TRBV29-1 and TRBJ1-3; possible D gene TRBD1, 5 bases. This CDR3 contains 15 residues. Per germline, CDR1 SQVTM and CDR2 ANQGSEA. The V gene lost 1 base and the J gene lost 0 bases, with 10 bases spanning the gap.